A selection of T cell receptor beta chains follows, all from one sample in a study of control samples from healthy donors and cancer patients. The data were produced by immunoSEQ multiplex PCR, yet TCRdb's version contains in-frame clones alone and is incomplete. The table shows 170,000 or so clones, with 90% to 95% occurring only once. The sample consisted of blood. These receptors were collected from a man between 18 and 35 years old in good health. Each CDR3 is given with its conserved first and last residue. Each record gives: V gene, J gene, clone size, D gene, CDR3 protein, CDR3 DNA. D genes are given only for firm matches. Expanded clones get a size class; other rows say once, few or many, or leave the size out.

TRBV6-6,TRBJ2-3,.,.,CALRGGATDTQYF,TGTGCCTTGAGGGGGGGGGCAACAGATACGCAGTATTTT
TRBV5-1,TRBJ1-4,.,TRBD1,CASSLGQGANEKLFF,TGCGCCAGCAGCTTGGGACAGGGGGCTAATGAAAAACTGTTTTTT
TRBV6-2/TRBV6-3,TRBJ2-5,.,TRBD1,CASSAGQVLETQYF,TGTGCCAGCAGTGCCGGACAGGTTTTAGAGACCCAGTACTTC
TRBV5-5,TRBJ2-3,.,TRBD2,CASSREGDTQYF,TGTGCCAGCAGTCGGGAGGGGGATACGCAGTATTTT
TRBV29-1,TRBJ1-6,.,.,CSVSSPANSPLHF,TGCAGCGTTAGTAGTCCGGCCAATTCACCCCTCCACTTT
TRBV18,TRBJ2-3,.,TRBD2,CASSPDLPGGTQYF,TGTGCCAGCTCACCGGATTTGCCGGGGGGTACGCAGTATTTT
TRBV7-8,TRBJ2-3,.,.,CASRADRTSTDTQYF,TGTGCCAGCAGAGCGGACAGAACCAGCACAGATACGCAGTATTTT
TRBV18,TRBJ1-3,.,.,CASSPQGTAGNTIYF,TGTGCCAGCTCACCACAGGGTACCGCTGGAAACACCATATATTTT
TRBV3-1/TRBV3-2,TRBJ1-2,.,.,CASNYGQSNYGYTF,TGTGCCAGCAACTATGGACAGTCTAACTATGGCTACACCTTC
TRBV29-1,TRBJ2-7,.,TRBD1,CSGKRDRGEMYF,TGCAGCGGAAAAAGGGACAGGGGGGAGATGTACTTC
TRBV7-6,TRBJ2-1,.,TRBD2,CASSLSQLTSGGVYNEQFF,TGTGCCAGCAGCTTATCCCAATTGACTAGCGGGGGGGTTTACAATGAGCAGTTCTTC
TRBV12-3/TRBV12-4,TRBJ2-5,once,.,CASSGRYQETQYF,TGTGCCAGCAGTGGACGGTACCAAGAGACCCAGTACTTC
TRBV27,TRBJ1-1,.,.,CASRGVWREVNTEAFF,TGTGCCAGCAGGGGGGTTTGGCGGGAAGTGAACACTGAAGCTTTCTTT
TRBV6-5,TRBJ1-5,.,.,CASISYPYSNQPQHF,TGTGCCAGCATTAGTTACCCCTATAGCAATCAGCCCCAGCATTTT